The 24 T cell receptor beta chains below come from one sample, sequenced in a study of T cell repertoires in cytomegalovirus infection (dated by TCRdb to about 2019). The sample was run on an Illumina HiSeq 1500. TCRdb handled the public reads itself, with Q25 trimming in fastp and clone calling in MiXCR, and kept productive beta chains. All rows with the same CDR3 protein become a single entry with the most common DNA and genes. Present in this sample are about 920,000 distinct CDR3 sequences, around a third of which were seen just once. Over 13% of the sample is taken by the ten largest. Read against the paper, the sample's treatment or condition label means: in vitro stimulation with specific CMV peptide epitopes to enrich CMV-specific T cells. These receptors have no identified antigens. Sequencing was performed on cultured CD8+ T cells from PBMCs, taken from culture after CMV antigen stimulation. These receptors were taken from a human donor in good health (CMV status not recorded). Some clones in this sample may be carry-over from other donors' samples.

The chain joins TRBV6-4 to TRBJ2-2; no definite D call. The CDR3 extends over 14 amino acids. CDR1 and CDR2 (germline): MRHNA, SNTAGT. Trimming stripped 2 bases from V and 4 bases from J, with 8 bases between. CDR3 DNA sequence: TGTGCCAGCAGTGACGTCTGGGGCACCGGGGAGCTGTTTTTT. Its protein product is CASSDVWGTGELFF.

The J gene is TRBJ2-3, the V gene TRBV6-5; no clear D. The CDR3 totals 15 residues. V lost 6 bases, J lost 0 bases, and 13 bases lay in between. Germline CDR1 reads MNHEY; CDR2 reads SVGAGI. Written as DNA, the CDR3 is TGTGCCAGCAGCACCGGGCCAACTAGCACAGATACGCAGTATTTT. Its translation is CASSTGPTSTDTQYF.

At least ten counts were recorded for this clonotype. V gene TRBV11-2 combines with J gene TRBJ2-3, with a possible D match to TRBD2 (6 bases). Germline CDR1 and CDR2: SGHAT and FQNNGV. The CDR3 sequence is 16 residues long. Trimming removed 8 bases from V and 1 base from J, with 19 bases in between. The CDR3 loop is CASAPGGGARTDTQYF. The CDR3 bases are TGTGCCAGCGCTCCCGGAGGAGGGGCCCGCACAGATACGCAGTATTTT. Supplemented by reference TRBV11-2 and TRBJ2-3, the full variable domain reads EAGVAQSPRYKIIEKRQSVAFWCNPISGHATLYWYQQILGQGPKLLIQFQNNGVVDDSQLPKDRFSAERLKGVDSTLKIQPAKLEDSAVYLCASAPGGGARTDTQYFGPGTRLTVL.

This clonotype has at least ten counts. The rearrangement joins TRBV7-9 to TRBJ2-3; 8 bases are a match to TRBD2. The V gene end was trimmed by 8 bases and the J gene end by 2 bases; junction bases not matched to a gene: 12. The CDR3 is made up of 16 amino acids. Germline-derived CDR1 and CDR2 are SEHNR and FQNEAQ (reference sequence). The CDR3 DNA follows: TGTGCCAGCGGAACCGAGGTAGCGGGGAACACAGATACGCAGTATTTT. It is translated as CASGTEVAGNTDTQYF.

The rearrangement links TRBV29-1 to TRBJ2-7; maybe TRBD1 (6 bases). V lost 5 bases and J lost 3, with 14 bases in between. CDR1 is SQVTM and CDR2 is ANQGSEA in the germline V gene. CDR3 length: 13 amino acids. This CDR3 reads CSVQGKTSYEQYF. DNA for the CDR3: TGCAGCGTTCAGGGGAAAACAAGCTACGAGCAGTACTTC.

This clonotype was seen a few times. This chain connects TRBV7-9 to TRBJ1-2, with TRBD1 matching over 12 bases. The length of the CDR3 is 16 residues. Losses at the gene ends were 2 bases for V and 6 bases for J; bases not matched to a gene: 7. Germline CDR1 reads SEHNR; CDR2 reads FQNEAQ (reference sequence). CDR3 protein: CASSLSGQGALHGYTF. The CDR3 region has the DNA TGTGCCAGCAGCTTATCGGGACAGGGGGCGCTCCATGGCTACACCTTC. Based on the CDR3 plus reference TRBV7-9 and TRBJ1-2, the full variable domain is DTGVSQNPRHKITKRGQNVTFRCDPISEHNRLYWYRQTLGQGPEFLTYFQNEAQLEKSRLLSDRFSAERPKGSFSTLEIQRTEQGDSAMYLCASSLSGQGALHGYTFGSGTRLTVV.

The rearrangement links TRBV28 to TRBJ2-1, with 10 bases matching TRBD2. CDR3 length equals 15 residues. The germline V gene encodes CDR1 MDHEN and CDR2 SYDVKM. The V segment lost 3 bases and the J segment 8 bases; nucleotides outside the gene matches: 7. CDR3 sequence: CASSFGAGGTDEQFF. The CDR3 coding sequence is TGTGCCAGCAGTTTTGGAGCGGGGGGGACAGATGAGCAGTTCTTC.

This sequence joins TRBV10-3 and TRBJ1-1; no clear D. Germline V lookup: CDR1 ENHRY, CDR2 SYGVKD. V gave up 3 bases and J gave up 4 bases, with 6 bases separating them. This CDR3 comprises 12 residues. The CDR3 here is CAISEGTTEAFF. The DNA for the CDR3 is TGTGCCATCAGTGAAGGCACCACTGAAGCTTTCTTT.

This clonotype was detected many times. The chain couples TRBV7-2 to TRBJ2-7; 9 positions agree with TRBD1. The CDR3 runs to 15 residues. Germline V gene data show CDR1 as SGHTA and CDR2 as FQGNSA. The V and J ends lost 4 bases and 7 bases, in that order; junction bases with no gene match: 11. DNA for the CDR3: TGTGCCAGCAGCTCGGGACAGGGAGGGCGGAAAGAGCAGTACTTC. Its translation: CASSSGQGGRKEQYF.

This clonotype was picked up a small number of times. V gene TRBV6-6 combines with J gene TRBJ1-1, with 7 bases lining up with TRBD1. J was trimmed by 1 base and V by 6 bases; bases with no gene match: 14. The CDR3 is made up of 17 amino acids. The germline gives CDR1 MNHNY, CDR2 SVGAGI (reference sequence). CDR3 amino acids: CASRPIRRGRGNTEAFF. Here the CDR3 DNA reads TGTGCCAGCAGGCCCATTAGAAGGGGGCGCGGGAACACTGAAGCTTTCTTT.

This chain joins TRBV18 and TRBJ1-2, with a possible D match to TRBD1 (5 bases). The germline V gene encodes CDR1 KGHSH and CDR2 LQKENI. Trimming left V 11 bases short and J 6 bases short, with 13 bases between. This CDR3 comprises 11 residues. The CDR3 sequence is CAVSGDDGYTF. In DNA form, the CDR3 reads TGTGCCGTTTCTGGGGACGATGGCTACACCTTC. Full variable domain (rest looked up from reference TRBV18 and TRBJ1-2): NAGVMQNPRHLVRRRGQEARLRCSPMKGHSHVYWYRQLPEEGLKFMVYLQKENIIDESGMPKERFSAEFPKEGPSILRIQQVVRGDSAAYFCAVSGDDGYTFGSGTRLTVV.

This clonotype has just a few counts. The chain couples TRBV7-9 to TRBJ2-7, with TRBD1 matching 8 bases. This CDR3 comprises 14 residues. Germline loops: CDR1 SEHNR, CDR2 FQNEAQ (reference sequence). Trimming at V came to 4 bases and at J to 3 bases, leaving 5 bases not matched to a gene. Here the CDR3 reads CASSSDRVIYEQYF. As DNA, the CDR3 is TGTGCCAGCAGCTCGGACAGGGTTATCTACGAGCAGTACTTC.

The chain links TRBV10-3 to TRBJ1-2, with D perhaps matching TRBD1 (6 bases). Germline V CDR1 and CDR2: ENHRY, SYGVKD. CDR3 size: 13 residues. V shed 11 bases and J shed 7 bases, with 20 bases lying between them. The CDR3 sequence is CASLPGEGGGYTF. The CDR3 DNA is TGTGCCTCTCTGCCAGGGGAAGGGGGTGGCTACACCTTC.

In DNA form, the CDR3 reads TGTGCCAGCACCACAGGGCTCGGCCAGCCCCAGCATTTT. Protein: CASTTGLGQPQHF. The rearrangement links TRBV6-8 to TRBJ1-5; possibly TRBD1 for D (6 bases). The CDR3 consists of 13 residues. CDR1 MNHGY and CDR2 SAAAGT come from the germline V gene. Trimming removed 7 bases from V and 7 bases from J, with 14 bases in between.

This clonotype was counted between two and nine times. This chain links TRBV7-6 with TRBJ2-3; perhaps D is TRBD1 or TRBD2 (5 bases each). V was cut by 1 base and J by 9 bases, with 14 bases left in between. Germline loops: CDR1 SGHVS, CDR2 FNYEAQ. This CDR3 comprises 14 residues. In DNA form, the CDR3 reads TGTGCCAGCAGCTTAGGAGAAGGGACCACGACGCAGTATTTT. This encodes CASSLGEGTTTQYF.

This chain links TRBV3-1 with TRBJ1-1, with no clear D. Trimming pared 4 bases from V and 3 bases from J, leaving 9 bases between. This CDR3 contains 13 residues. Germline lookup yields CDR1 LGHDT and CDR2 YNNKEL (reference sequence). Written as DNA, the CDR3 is TGTGCCAGCAGCCGTCGACGGTACACTGAAGCTTTCTTT. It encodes CASSRRRYTEAFF.

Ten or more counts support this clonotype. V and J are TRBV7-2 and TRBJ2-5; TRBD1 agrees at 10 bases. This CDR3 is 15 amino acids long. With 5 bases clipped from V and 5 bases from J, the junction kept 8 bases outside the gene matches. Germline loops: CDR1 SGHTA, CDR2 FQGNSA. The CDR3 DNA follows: TGTGCCAGCAGCCTCGGACAGGGGGGGGACGAGACCCAGTACTTC. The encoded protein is CASSLGQGGDETQYF.

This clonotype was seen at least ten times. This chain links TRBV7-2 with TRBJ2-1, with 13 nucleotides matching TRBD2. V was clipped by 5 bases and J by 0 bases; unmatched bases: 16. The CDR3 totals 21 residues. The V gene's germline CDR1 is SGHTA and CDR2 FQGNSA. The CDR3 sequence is CASSPKRVGLAGANSYNEQFF. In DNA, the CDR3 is TGTGCCAGCAGCCCAAAGCGCGTAGGACTAGCGGGGGCAAACTCCTACAATGAGCAGTTCTTC.

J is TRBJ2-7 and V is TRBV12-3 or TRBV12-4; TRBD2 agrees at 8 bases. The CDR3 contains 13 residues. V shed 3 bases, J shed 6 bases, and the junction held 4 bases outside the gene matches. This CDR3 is CASSLGLVAEQYV. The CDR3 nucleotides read TGTGCCAGCAGTTTGGGACTAGTAGCCGAGCAGTACGTC.

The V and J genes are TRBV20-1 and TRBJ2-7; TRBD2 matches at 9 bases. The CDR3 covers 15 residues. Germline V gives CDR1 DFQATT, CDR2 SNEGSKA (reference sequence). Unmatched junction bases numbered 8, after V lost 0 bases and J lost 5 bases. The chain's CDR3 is CSARDAAGGPNEQYV. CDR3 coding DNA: TGCAGTGCTAGAGATGCGGCGGGGGGGCCGAACGAGCAGTACGTC.

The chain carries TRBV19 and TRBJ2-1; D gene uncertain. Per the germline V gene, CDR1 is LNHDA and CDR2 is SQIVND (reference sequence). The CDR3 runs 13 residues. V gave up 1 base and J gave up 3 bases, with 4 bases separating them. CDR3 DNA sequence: TGTGCCAGTAGTATAGGGGACTACAATGAGCAGTTCTTC. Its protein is CASSIGDYNEQFF.

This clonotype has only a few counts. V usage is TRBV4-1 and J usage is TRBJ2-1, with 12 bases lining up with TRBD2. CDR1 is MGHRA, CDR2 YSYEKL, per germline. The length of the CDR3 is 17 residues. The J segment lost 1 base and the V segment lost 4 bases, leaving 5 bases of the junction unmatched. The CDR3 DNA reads TGCGCCAGCAGCCTTTACGGACTAGCGGGGTCCTACAATGAGCAGTTCTTC. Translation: CASSLYGLAGSYNEQFF.

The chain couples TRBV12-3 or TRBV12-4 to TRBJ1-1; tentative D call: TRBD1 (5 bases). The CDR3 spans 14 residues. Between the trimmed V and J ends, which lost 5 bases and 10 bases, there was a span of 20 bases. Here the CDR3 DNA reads TGTGCCAGCAGTGCTACCGGGACCCAAGAGGGAGCTTTCTTT. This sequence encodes CASSATGTQEGAFF.

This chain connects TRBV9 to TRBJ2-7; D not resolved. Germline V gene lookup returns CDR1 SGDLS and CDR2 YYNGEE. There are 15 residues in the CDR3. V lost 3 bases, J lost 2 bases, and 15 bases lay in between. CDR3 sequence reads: CASSASMSGTYEQYF. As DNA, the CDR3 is TGTGCCAGCAGCGCCTCAATGAGTGGCACCTACGAGCAGTACTTC.